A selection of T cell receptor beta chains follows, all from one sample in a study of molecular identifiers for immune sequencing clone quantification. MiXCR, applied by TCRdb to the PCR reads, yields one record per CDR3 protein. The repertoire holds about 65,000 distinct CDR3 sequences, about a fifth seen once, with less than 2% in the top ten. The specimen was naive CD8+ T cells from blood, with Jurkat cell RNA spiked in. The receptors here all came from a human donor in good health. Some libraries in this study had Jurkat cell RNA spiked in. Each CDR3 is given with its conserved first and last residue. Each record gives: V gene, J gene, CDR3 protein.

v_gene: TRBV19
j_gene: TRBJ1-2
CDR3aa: CASEVGYGYTF

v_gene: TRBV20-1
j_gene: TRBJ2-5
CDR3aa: CSATSVDEETQYF

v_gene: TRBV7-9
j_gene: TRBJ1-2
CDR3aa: CASSLGTVYGYTF

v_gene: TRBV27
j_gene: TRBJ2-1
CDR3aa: CASKDRGTYNEQFF

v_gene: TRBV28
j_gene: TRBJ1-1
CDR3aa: CASTSAYLAFF

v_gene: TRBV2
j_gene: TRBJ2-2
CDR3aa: CASSDVHGPNTGELFF

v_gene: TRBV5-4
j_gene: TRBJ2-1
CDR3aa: CASSGEAAQGWKTYNEQFF

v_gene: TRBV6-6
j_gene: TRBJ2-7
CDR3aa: CASSSWTGEEQYF

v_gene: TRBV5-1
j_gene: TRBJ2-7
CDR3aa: CASRLERDEQYF

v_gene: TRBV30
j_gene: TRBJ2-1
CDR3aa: CAWGTSGLYNEQFF

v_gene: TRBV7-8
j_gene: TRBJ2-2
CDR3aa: CASSPGLAEGTGELFF

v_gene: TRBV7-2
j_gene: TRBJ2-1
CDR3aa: CASSLVAPNEQFF